These 15 T cell receptor beta chains originate from one sample sequenced in a study of blood T cell repertoires in COVID-19. This table comes from immunoSEQ multiplex PCR, and its TCRdb copy is limited to in-frame clones, with some not included. The table has roughly 92,000 clones, roughly 84% seen once. Sequenced: peripheral blood. Source of these receptors: a woman older than 75 with acute or convalescent COVID-19.

The V gene is TRBV5-6, the J gene TRBJ2-1; 11 bases fit TRBD2. CDR1 and CDR2 from the germline V gene are SGHDT and YYEEEE. V shed 7 bases, J shed 3 bases, and the junction held 9 bases outside the gene matches. There are 16 residues in the CDR3. CDR3 residues: CASDTGTSGSYNEQFF. The DNA for the CDR3 is TGTGCCAGCGACACAGGAACTAGCGGGAGCTACAATGAGCAGTTCTTC.

The chain couples TRBV5-1 to TRBJ2-7, with 8 bases lining up with TRBD2. The CDR3 is made up of 13 amino acids. V was clipped by 3 bases and J by 7 bases; unmatched bases: 6. The germline V gene encodes CDR1 SGHRS and CDR2 YFSETQ. CDR3 protein: CASSSSGSGEQYF. For the CDR3, the DNA is TGCGCCAGCAGCTCCAGCGGGAGTGGTGAGCAGTACTTC.

J is TRBJ2-3 and V is TRBV2; D might be TRBD1 (5 bases). Germline V gives CDR1 SNHLY, CDR2 FYNNEI. V shed 7 bases and J shed 5 bases, with 16 bases lying between them. The CDR3 contains 14 residues. For the CDR3, the DNA is TGTGCCAGCATAGGGAACAGGAATGGAGATACGCAGTATTTT. This gives the protein CASIGNRNGDTQYF.

CDR3 coding DNA: TGTGCCAGCAGCCGACAGTCCTCTGGAAACACCATATATTTT. It is translated as CASSRQSSGNTIYF. The genes are TRBV6-5 and TRBJ1-3, with D tentatively TRBD1 (5 bases). In germline, CDR1 is MNHEY, CDR2 SVGAGI. Trimming stripped 6 bases from V and 0 bases from J, with 9 bases between. This CDR3 is built from 14 residues.

The V and J genes are TRBV28 and TRBJ1-1, with 8 nucleotides matching TRBD1. The germline CDR1 and CDR2 sequences are MDHEN and SYDVKM. Unmatched junction bases numbered 22, after V lost 3 bases and J lost 10 bases. The length of the CDR3 is 18 residues. CDR3: CASSFQTGDPSWPHRAFF. The CDR3 DNA reads as TGTGCCAGCAGTTTCCAGACAGGGGACCCGTCATGGCCCCATAGAGCTTTCTTT.

The V and J genes are TRBV4-2 and TRBJ1-6; D is uncertain. V was clipped by 2 bases and J by 6 bases, with 11 bases between them. Germline CDR1 reads LGHNA; CDR2 reads YNFKEQ. The CDR3 sequence is 15 residues long. DNA for the CDR3: TGTGCCAGCAGCCAATTTACAGACATTAATTCACCCCTCCACTTT. It translates to CASSQFTDINSPLHF.

V gene TRBV27 combines with J gene TRBJ2-3; 9 nucleotides match TRBD2. V lost 6 bases, J lost 4 bases, and 8 bases stayed unmatched. Germline loops: CDR1 MNHEY, CDR2 SMNVEV (reference sequence). The CDR3 extends over 15 amino acids. CDR3 sequence (DNA): TGTGCCAGCAGGAGGCTAGCGGGATTTGCAGATACGCAGTATTTT. Residues: CASRRLAGFADTQYF.

The V call is TRBV18, the J call TRBJ2-2; D is perhaps TRBD2 (6 bases). Germline CDR1 and CDR2: KGHSH and LQKENI. The CDR3 has 14 residues. V was clipped by 2 bases and J by 4 bases, with 8 bases between them. The CDR3: CASSPREVTGELFF. CDR3 DNA sequence: TGTGCCAGCTCACCAAGGGAGGTCACCGGGGAGCTGTTTTTT. Complete variable domain (other parts from reference TRBV18 and TRBJ2-2): NAGVMQNPRHLVRRRGQEARLRCSPMKGHSHVYWYRQLPEEGLKFMVYLQKENIIDESGMPKERFSAEFPKEGPSILRIQQVVRGDSAAYFCASSPREVTGELFFGEGSRLTVL.

The chain joins TRBV29-1 to TRBJ2-7; 14 bases fit TRBD2. The germline V gene has CDR1 SQVTM and CDR2 ANQGSEA. The V gene end was trimmed by 6 bases and the J gene end by 6 bases; junction bases not matched to a gene: 7. The CDR3 sequence is 14 residues long. In DNA form, the CDR3 reads TGCAGCGTAGCTCGGACTAGCGGGAGGAGCGAGCAGTACTTC. Translation: CSVARTSGRSEQYF.

The gene calls are TRBV30 and TRBJ2-7, with 7 bases lining up with TRBD2. With 5 bases clipped from V and 2 bases from J, the junction kept 6 bases outside the gene matches. This CDR3 is 13 amino acids long. The germline V gene encodes CDR1 GTSNPN and CDR2 SVGIG (reference sequence). CDR3 sequence: CAWGPGLPYEQYF. DNA for the CDR3: TGTGCCTGGGGCCCGGGACTACCCTACGAGCAGTACTTC. The whole variable domain, remainder taken from reference TRBV30 and TRBJ2-7, is SQTIHQWPATLVQPVGSPLSLECTVEGTSNPNLYWYRQAAGRGLQLLFYSVGIGQISSEVPQNLSASRPQDRQFILSSKKLLLSDSGFYLCAWGPGLPYEQYFGPGTRLTVT.

The V call is TRBV30, the J call TRBJ1-2, with D possibly TRBD1 on 5 matching bases. V was trimmed by 3 bases and J by 4 bases, leaving 24 bases between them. Germline V lookup: CDR1 GTSNPN, CDR2 SVGIG (reference sequence). The CDR3 loop spans 17 amino acids. The CDR3: CAWSTNRLARAFYGYTF. The DNA for the CDR3 is TGTGCCTGGAGCACTAACAGGCTCGCACGGGCATTCTATGGCTACACCTTC.

The chain recombines TRBV9 with TRBJ1-3, with 11 nucleotides matching TRBD1. Germline V gene sequence: CDR1 SGDLS, CDR2 YYNGEE. This CDR3 comprises 17 residues. The trim removed 2 bases at V and 1 base at J, leaving 5 bases unmatched. The CDR3 DNA is TGTGCCAGCAGCGTCCAGGACAGGGGGCATTCTGGAAACACCATATATTTT. Protein: CASSVQDRGHSGNTIYF.

The V gene is TRBV19, the J gene TRBJ1-1; D may be TRBD1 (6 bases). There are 13 residues in the CDR3. CDR1 LNHDA and CDR2 SQIVND come from the germline V gene (reference sequence). V lost 7 bases and J lost 8, with 17 bases in between. The DNA for the CDR3 is TGTGCCAGTACCCTTTCCCTAAGGGGGGAAGCTTTCTTT. Its translation: CASTLSLRGEAFF.

The chain carries TRBV19 and TRBJ1-6; D is undetermined. Germline CDR1 reads LNHDA; CDR2 reads SQIVND (reference sequence). This CDR3 is 14 amino acids long. Trimming took 10 bases from V and 9 from J, leaving 19 bases between them. The DNA of the CDR3 is TGTGCCACCCAACGAAGGGAGCTGGGTTCACCCCTCCACTTT. Translating it yields CATQRRELGSPLHF.

This clone has more than one count but fewer than ten. The chain joins TRBV3-1 (or the pseudogene TRBV3-2) to TRBJ2-1; TRBD1 matches at 7 bases. CDR1 is LGHDT, CDR2 YNNKEL, per germline (reference sequence). The CDR3 is 18 amino acids. Trimming cost V 2 bases and J 7 bases; bases outside gene matches: 17. The CDR3 sequence is CASSQLTSGGRVGNEQFF. CDR3 in DNA: TGTGCCAGCAGCCAATTAACTTCAGGGGGAAGAGTTGGGAATGAGCAGTTCTTC.